The 5 T cell receptor beta chains in this list originate from one sample, sequenced in a study of blood T cell repertoires in COVID-19. Using immunoSEQ multiplex PCR, the repertoire was profiled, and TCRdb retains in-frame clones only, with some absent. The data hold over 130,000 clones, with over 75% observed a single time. The specimen was peripheral blood. Source of these receptors: a man aged 60 to 69 with active or convalescent COVID-19.

V and J are TRBV28 and TRBJ1-1; 8 bases match TRBD1. This CDR3 region has 12 residues. The ends lost 9 bases at V and 10 bases at J; junction bases unmatched: 10. The germline CDR1 and CDR2 sequences are MDHEN and SYDVKM. DNA of the CDR3: TGTGCCAGTCGGGGACAGGCATCTCCAGCTTTCTTT. As protein: CASRGQASPAFF.

V usage is TRBV7-9 and J usage is TRBJ2-2; 9 bases are shared with TRBD1. The V and J ends lost 6 bases and 3 bases, in that order; junction bases with no gene match: 5. The CDR3 consists of 15 residues. The germline V gene encodes CDR1 SEHNR and CDR2 FQNEAQ (reference sequence). CDR3 bases: TGTGCCAGCAGAAATACAGGGGGCGACACCGGGGAGCTGTTTTTT. It translates to CASRNTGGDTGELFF.

The rearrangement links TRBV19 to TRBJ1-5; 7 bases match TRBD1. V shed 9 bases, J shed 7 bases, and the junction held 12 bases outside the gene matches. The CDR3 spans 14 residues. Germline values: CDR1 LNHDA, CDR2 SQIVND (reference sequence). CDR3: CASKRYQGGQPQHF. In DNA form, the CDR3 reads TGTGCCAGCAAAAGGTACCAGGGGGGCCAGCCCCAGCATTTT. The variable domain in full, with the rest retrieved from reference TRBV19 and TRBJ1-5, is DGGITQSPKYLFRKEGQNVTLSCEQNLNHDAMYWYRQDPGQGLRLIYYSQIVNDFQKGDIAEGYSVSREKKESFPLTVTSAQKNPTAFYLCASKRYQGGQPQHFGDGTRLSIL.

This clone was counted a single time. This chain connects TRBV10-3 to TRBJ2-2; D not certain. The V end was cut by 2 bases, the J end by 4 bases, with 8 bases between. The CDR3 length is 14 residues. Germline CDR1 reads ENHRY; CDR2 reads SYGVKD. The CDR3 reads CAISEVQSTGELFF. The CDR3, as DNA: TGTGCCATCAGTGAGGTGCAGTCCACCGGGGAGCTGTTTTTT.

This clone was counted once. This rearrangement joins TRBV5-1 to TRBJ2-5; D is perhaps TRBD1 (6 bases). Germline-derived CDR1 and CDR2 are SGHRS and YFSETQ. The CDR3 covers 15 residues. V lost 1 base and J 1 base, leaving 11 bases between the germline ends. CDR3 in amino acids: CASSLLPQGQETQYF. CDR3 nucleotides: TGCGCCAGCAGCTTGTTACCACAGGGCCAAGAGACCCAGTACTTC.